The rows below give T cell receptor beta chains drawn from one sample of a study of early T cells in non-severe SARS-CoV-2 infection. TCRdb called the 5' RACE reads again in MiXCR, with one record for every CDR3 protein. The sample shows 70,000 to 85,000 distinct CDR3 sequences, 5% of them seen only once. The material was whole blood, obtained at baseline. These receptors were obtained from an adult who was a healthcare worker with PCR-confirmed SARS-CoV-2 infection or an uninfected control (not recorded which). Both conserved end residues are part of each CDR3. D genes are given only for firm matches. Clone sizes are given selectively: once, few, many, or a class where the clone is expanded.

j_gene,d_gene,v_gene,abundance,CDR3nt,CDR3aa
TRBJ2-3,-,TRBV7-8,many,TGTGCCAGCAGCTTGGGGGACAAAGAGTATTTT,CASSLGDKEYF
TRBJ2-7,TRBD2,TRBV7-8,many,TGTGCCAGCAGCCCTAAGGGCGGGAGGACCTACGAGCAGTACTTC,CASSPKGGRTYEQYF
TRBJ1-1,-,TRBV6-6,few,TGTGCCAGCAGTTACTGGGGGCCTGAAGCTTTCTTT,CASSYWGPEAFF
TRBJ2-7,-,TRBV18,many,TGTGCCAGCTCACCACCGGTCAGGACCGGCTACGAGCAGTACTTC,CASSPPVRTGYEQYF
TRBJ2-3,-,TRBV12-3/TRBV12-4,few,TGTGCCAGCAGTTCCCGGGAGCAATCTATGGACGGTACGCAGTATTTT,CASSSREQSMDGTQYF
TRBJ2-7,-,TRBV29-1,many,TGCAGCGTTGAAGCTCCGGGTCGGGGCTACGAGCAGTACTTC,CSVEAPGRGYEQYF
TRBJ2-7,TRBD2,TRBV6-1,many,TGTGCCAGCAGTCCCCCGATAGCGGGAGATTTCGAGCAGTACTTC,CASSPPIAGDFEQYF
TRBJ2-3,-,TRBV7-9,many,TGTGCCAGCAGCGCCGTCGACAAGAGGACGTCACATACGCAGTATTTT,CASSAVDKRTSHTQYF
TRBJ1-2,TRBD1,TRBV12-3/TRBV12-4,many,TGTGCCAGCAGTTTACTGACAGGGGCGAACAACTATGGCTACACCTTC,CASSLLTGANNYGYTF
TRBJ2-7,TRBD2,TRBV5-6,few,TGTGCCAGCAGCTTCGGACTAGCGTCGTACGAGCAGTACTTC,CASSFGLASYEQYF
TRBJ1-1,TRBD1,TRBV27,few,TGTGCCACCCTCGGTCCTTCACAGGGGAGCACTGAAGCTTTCTTT,CATLGPSQGSTEAFF
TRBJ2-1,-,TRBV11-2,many,TGTGCCAGCAGCTTAGAGAGGCTTAGCTCCTACAATGAGCAGTTCTTC,CASSLERLSSYNEQFF
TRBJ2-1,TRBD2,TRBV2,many,TGTGCCAGCAGTAGCGGGAGTTCGGAATTCTTC,CASSSGSSEFF
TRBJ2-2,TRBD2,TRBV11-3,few,TGTGCCAGCAGCGCGGGACTAGCGGGAGGGGCCGGGGAGCTGTTTTTT,CASSAGLAGGAGELFF
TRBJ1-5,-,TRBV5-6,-,TGTGCCAGCAGCTTGCTGGGCACCGGGGTCAATCAGCCCCAGCATTTT,CASSLLGTGVNQPQHF
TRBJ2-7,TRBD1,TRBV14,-,TGTGCCAGTAAGGAGGGACAGGCCTACGAGCAGTACTTC,CASKEGQAYEQYF
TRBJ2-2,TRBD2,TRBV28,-,TGTGCCAGCAGTTTATCCCTAGCGGGGGCCGGGGAGCTGTTTTTT,CASSLSLAGAGELFF
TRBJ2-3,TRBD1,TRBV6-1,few,TGTGCCAGCAGTGTAACGGGACAGGGAGGAGATACGCAGTATTTT,CASSVTGQGGDTQYF
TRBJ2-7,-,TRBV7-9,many,TGTGCCAGCAGCCCTACGGCCGTAGTGTTCGACGAGCAGTACTTC,CASSPTAVVFDEQYF
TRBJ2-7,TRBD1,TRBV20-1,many,TGCAGTGCTACCTACAGGGGGCAGGGACCCTACGAGCAGTACTTC,CSATYRGQGPYEQYF
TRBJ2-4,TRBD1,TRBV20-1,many,TGCAGTGCCAACCCAGGGACAGGGATTAACATTCAGTACTTC,CSANPGTGINIQYF
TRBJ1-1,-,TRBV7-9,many,TGTGCCAGCAGCACACCAGTGGACACTGAAGCTTTCTTT,CASSTPVDTEAFF
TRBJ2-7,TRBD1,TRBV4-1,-,TGCGCCAGCAGCCACCTGACAGGGGGTGAATCCTCCTACGAGCAGTACTTC,CASSHLTGGESSYEQYF
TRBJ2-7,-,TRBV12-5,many,TGTGCTAGTGGTTCCCACTACGAGCAGTACTTC,CASGSHYEQYF
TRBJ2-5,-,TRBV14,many,TGTGCCAGCGGAAAGCGGCTCCAAGAGACCCAGTACTTC,CASGKRLQETQYF
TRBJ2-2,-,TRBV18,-,TGTGCCAGCTCACCCCAGACAGTTATGAACACCGGGGAGCTGTTTTTT,CASSPQTVMNTGELFF
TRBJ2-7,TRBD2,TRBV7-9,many,TGTGCCAGCAGCACTGGACTAGCGGGAACCAACGAGCAGTACTTC,CASSTGLAGTNEQYF
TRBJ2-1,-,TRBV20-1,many,TGCAGTGTAGACTCTGGGGTGGATGAGCAGTTCTTC,CSVDSGVDEQFF
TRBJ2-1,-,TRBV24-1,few,TGTGCCACCAGTGAAAACATGAATGAGCAGTTCTTC,CATSENMNEQFF
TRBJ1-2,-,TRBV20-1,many,TGCAGTGCTAGAGATACGCATGGCTACACCTTC,CSARDTHGYTF
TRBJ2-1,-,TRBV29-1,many,TGCAGCGTGGAGGTGAGCTCCTACAATGAGCAGTTCTTC,CSVEVSSYNEQFF
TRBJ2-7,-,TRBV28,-,TGTGCCAGCAGTATCAGGGGTTGGCAGTACTTC,CASSIRGWQYF
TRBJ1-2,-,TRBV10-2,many,TGCGCCAGCAGTGAGGGGGGACCCGACTATGGCTACACCTTC,CASSEGGPDYGYTF
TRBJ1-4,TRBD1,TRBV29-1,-,TGCAGCGCTGCGACAGGGTTAACGGAAAAACTGTTTTTT,CSAATGLTEKLFF
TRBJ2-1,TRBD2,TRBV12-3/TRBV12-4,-,TGTGCCAGCGGCCCCACGGACAGGGGACTAGCGGGACAGTTCTTC,CASGPTDRGLAGQFF
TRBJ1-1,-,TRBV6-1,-,TGTGCCAGCAGTGAAGTTATGAACACTGAAGCTTTCTTT,CASSEVMNTEAFF
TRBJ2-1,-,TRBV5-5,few,TGTGCCAGCAGCACCCGACTAGACAATGAGCAGTTCTTC,CASSTRLDNEQFF
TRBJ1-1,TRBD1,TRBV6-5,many,TGTGCCAGCGGATACAGGGGGCAGAACACTGAAGCTTTCTTT,CASGYRGQNTEAFF
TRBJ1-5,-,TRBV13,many,TGTGCCAGCAGCTTAGGACCGGCCGGGTGGCCCCAGCATTTT,CASSLGPAGWPQHF
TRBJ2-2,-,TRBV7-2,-,TGTGCCAGCAGCTTAGTAGCTCTTTCCGGGGAGCTGTTTTTT,CASSLVALSGELFF
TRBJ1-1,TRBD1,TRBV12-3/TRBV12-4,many,TGTGCCAGCAGGCCGCAGGGGGCATATCACACTGAAGCTTTCTTT,CASRPQGAYHTEAFF
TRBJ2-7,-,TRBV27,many,TGTGCCAGCAACATGGGGTTGAGCTCCTACGAGCAGTACTTC,CASNMGLSSYEQYF
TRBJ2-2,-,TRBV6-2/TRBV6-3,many,TGTGCCAGCAGTCCTTCCCTTCGGCGAACTAACACCGGGGAGCTGTTTTTT,CASSPSLRRTNTGELFF
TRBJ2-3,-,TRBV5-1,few,TGCGCCAGCTCCCGACAGGATTACACAGATACGCAGTATTTT,CASSRQDYTDTQYF
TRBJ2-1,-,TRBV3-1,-,TGTGCCAGCAGCCCCAACTACAATGAGCAGTTCTTC,CASSPNYNEQFF
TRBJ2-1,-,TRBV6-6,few,TGTGCCAGCAGCCGGGGCCCCGACAGTGAGCAGTTCTTC,CASSRGPDSEQFF
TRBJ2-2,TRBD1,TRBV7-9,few,TGTGCCAGCAGCCATCCTCCGGGACAGGGTATCACCGGGGAGCTGTTTTTT,CASSHPPGQGITGELFF
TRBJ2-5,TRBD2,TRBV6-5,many,TGTGCCAGCAGTTACGGAGGCGGGAGGGAGACCCAGTACTTC,CASSYGGGRETQYF
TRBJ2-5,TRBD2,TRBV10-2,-,TGCGCCAGCAGCCACAGGCGGGAGAAAGAGACCCAGTACTTC,CASSHRREKETQYF
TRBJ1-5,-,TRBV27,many,TGTGCCAGCAGTTTAAAAATGGGGCAGAACAATCAGCCCCAGCATTTT,CASSLKMGQNNQPQHF